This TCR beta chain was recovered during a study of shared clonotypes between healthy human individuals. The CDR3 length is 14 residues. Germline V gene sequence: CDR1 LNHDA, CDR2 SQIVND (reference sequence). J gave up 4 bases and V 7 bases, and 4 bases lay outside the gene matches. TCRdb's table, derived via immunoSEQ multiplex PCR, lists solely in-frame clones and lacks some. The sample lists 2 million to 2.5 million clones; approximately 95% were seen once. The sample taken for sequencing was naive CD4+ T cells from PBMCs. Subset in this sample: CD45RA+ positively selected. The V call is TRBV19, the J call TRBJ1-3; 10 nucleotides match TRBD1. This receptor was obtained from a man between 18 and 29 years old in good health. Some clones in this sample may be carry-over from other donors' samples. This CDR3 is CASKTGGLGNTIYF. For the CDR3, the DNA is TGTGCCAGTAAGACAGGGGGCCTCGGAAACACCATATATTTT.